The entry below gives a single T cell receptor beta chain sequence along with its context. This sample was taken from a study of blood T cell repertoires in COVID-19. The length of the CDR3 is 15 residues. V dropped 5 bases and J dropped 3; count of bases not matched to a gene: 5. The germline V gene has CDR1 SGHKS and CDR2 YYEKEE (reference sequence). In the authors' workflow: Amplifying reference gene primers gave estimates of nucleated cell counts. Sequencing was performed with immunoSEQ multiplex PCR; in TCRdb, only in-frame clones are kept and a portion is missing. That table gives V, J and clone size, and the DNA gave D and trimming. This table has approximately 73,000 clones, 85% to 90% appearing once.

The TCR was taken from an elderly man with acute or convalescent COVID-19. The chain couples TRBV5-5 to TRBJ1-4; 9 bases map to TRBD1. Material for sequencing was peripheral blood. The CDR3 is CASSSQGASNEKLFF. The CDR3, as DNA: TGTGCCAGCAGTTCACAGGGGGCCTCTAATGAAAAACTGTTTTTT.